Listed here are 30 T cell receptor beta chains from one sample, sequenced in a study of vaccination and CD4 T cells after COVID-19. TCRdb redid the calling of the PCR reads with MiXCR, one entry per CDR3 protein. This sample has about 40,000 distinct CDR3 sequences, with about 34% found just once. Time point indicated: late sampling 161 to 241 days after vaccination in three convalescent patients. Sequenced here: CD4+ T cells from blood, sampled about 7 months after SARS-CoV-2 vaccination. These receptors were taken from a human donor who had recovered from COVID-19.

The chain employs TRBV2 and TRBJ1-5, with D possibly matching TRBD1 (6 bases). The CDR3 extends over 16 amino acids. V was shortened by 6 bases and J by 4 bases, with 19 bases between the two germline ends. Germline loops: CDR1 SNHLY, CDR2 FYNNEI. CDR3 sequence: CASRREYGQMNQPQHF. The CDR3 region has the DNA TGTGCCAGCAGGCGAGAATACGGACAGATGAATCAGCCCCAGCATTTT. The variable domain in full, completed from reference TRBV2 and TRBJ1-5, reads EPEVTQTPSHQVTQMGQEVILRCVPISNHLYFYWYRQILGQKVEFLVSFYNNEISEKSEIFDDQFSVERPDGSNFTLKIRSTKLEDSAMYFCASRREYGQMNQPQHFGDGTRLSIL.

This clonotype was observed a handful of times. The V call is TRBV7-2, the J call TRBJ2-1; 9 bases are a match to TRBD2. Trimming at V came to 3 bases and at J to 7 bases, leaving 13 bases not matched to a gene. The V gene's germline CDR1 is SGHTA and CDR2 FQGNSA. This CDR3 has 17 amino acids. CDR3 DNA: TGTGCCAGCAGCTTGGCCATAGCGGGAGTGGTGGGGAATGAGCAGTTCTTC. This encodes CASSLAIAGVVGNEQFF. The full variable domain, in which reference TRBV7-2 and TRBJ2-1 provide the parts outside the CDR3, is GAGVSQSPSNKVTEKGKDVELRCDPISGHTALYWYRQSLGQGLEFLIYFQGNSAPDKSGLPSDRFSAERTGGSVSTLTIQRTQQEDSAVYLCASSLAIAGVVGNEQFFGPGTRLTVL.

J is TRBJ2-7 and V is TRBV20-1; D not resolved. Between the trimmed V and J ends, which lost 3 bases and 3 bases, there was a span of 6 bases. Germline values: CDR1 DFQATT, CDR2 SNEGSKA (reference sequence). CDR3 length equals 11 residues. The CDR3 sequence is CSARRLYEQYF. As DNA, the CDR3 is TGCAGTGCTAGGAGACTCTACGAGCAGTACTTC.

A few counts support this clonotype. The genes are TRBV4-3 and TRBJ2-1; no reliable D call. The CDR3 totals 16 residues. The germline V and J ends were trimmed by 0 bases and 0 bases, with 9 bases remaining between them. Per the germline V gene, CDR1 is LGHNA and CDR2 is YSLEER. DNA of the CDR3: TGCGCCAGCAGCCAAGATCTAGGGAACTCCTACAATGAGCAGTTCTTC. Translated: CASSQDLGNSYNEQFF.

This rearrangement joins TRBV6-5 to TRBJ2-7; 10 bases line up with TRBD2. Germline V CDR1 and CDR2: MNHEY, SVGAGI. CDR3 size: 17 residues. Germline trimming cut 0 bases from V and 7 bases from J; bases unmatched to any gene: 12. The CDR3 loop is CASSYSRSSGRTTEQYF. In DNA, the CDR3 is TGTGCCAGCAGTTACTCGAGGTCTAGCGGGAGAACGACTGAGCAGTACTTC.

This clonotype was observed a handful of times. V is TRBV28 and J is TRBJ2-5, with 7 bases aligning to TRBD1. This CDR3 region has 16 residues. V dropped 5 bases and J dropped 4; count of bases not matched to a gene: 13. Germline CDR1 and CDR2: MDHEN and SYDVKM. The CDR3 sequence: CASSLIDRVRGETQYF. The CDR3 DNA sequence: TGTGCCAGCAGTCTGATAGACAGGGTAAGGGGAGAGACCCAGTACTTC.

This clonotype occurred a few times. The rearrangement uses TRBV20-1 and TRBJ1-5; unclear D gene. The CDR3 sequence is 12 residues long. The V gene lost 3 bases and the J gene lost 4 bases, with 7 bases spanning the gap. Per the germline V gene, CDR1 is DFQATT and CDR2 is SNEGSKA (reference sequence). The CDR3 region is CSASTANQPQHF. The CDR3 DNA reads as TGCAGTGCTAGCACGGCAAATCAGCCCCAGCATTTT.

V gene TRBV18 combines with J gene TRBJ1-5, with D tentatively TRBD1 (6 bases). The CDR3 spans 13 residues. Trimming shortened V by 3 bases and J by 6 bases, and 9 bases separated the two germline ends. Germline values: CDR1 KGHSH, CDR2 LQKENI. CDR3 loop: CASSPGTSQPQHF. CDR3 bases: TGTGCCAGCTCACCGGGGACAAGTCAGCCCCAGCATTTT.

This clonotype showed up just a few times. The chain is built from TRBV7-2 and TRBJ1-5; possibly TRBD1 for D (5 bases). The V gene lost 1 base and the J gene lost 1 base, with 8 bases spanning the gap. Germline loops: CDR1 SGHTA, CDR2 FQGNSA. This CDR3 contains 15 residues. The CDR3 loop is CASSLVYRSNQPQHF. CDR3 DNA: TGTGCCAGCAGCTTAGTGTACAGGAGCAATCAGCCCCAGCATTTT.

The chain uses TRBV10-1 and TRBJ2-1; unclear D gene. This CDR3 is built from 13 residues. Germline V gene lookup returns CDR1 WNHNN and CDR2 SYGVQD (reference sequence). V dropped 3 bases and J dropped 12 bases, with 15 bases sitting between them. CDR3 loop: CASSEPDGTGQFF. CDR3 bases: TGCGCCAGCAGTGAACCAGACGGCACGGGGCAGTTCTTC.

J is TRBJ1-2 and V is TRBV30, with D unclear. CDR1 and CDR2 from the germline V gene are GTSNPN and SVGIG (reference sequence). The CDR3 is 15 amino acids. V shed 1 base and J shed 3 bases, with 15 bases lying between them. Here the CDR3 DNA reads TGTGCCTGGAGTGCCCCCCCCGACTCGTACTATGGCTACACCTTC. Its translation is CAWSAPPDSYYGYTF.

In this sample, this clonotype turned up a few times. V and J are TRBV27 and TRBJ2-7; D is perhaps TRBD2 (6 bases). The CDR3 length is 14 residues. Looked up from germline, CDR1 is MNHEY and CDR2 is SMNVEV (reference sequence). V was clipped by 4 bases and J by 4 bases, with 14 bases between them. In DNA, the CDR3 is TGTGCCAGCAGTTCCGGGACTCTTGGGTACGAGCAGTACTTC. Translating it yields CASSSGTLGYEQYF.

V gene TRBV28 combines with J gene TRBJ1-6, with a possible D match to TRBD1 (6 bases). The CDR3 spans 17 residues. Germline lookup yields CDR1 MDHEN and CDR2 SYDVKM. Trimming left V 4 bases short and J 4 bases short, with 17 bases between. CDR3 DNA sequence: TGTGCCAGCAGTTCCCCCCACACCACAGGGTATAATTCACCCCTCCACTTT. Translated: CASSSPHTTGYNSPLHF.

This rearrangement joins TRBV4-3 to TRBJ2-5, with D possibly called TRBD1 or TRBD2 (5 bases each). Per germline, CDR1 LGHNA and CDR2 YSLEER. V was pared by 1 base and J by 11 bases, with 20 bases between. The CDR3 totals 15 residues. CDR3 in amino acids: CASSQGGHGGYAQYF. CDR3 bases: TGCGCCAGCAGCCAAGGAGGCCATGGGGGATATGCTCAGTACTTC.

Only a few counts were recorded for this clonotype. CDR3 in amino acids: CATSRDPRESGGSSYEQYF. For the CDR3, the DNA is TGTGCCACCAGCAGAGACCCCCGCGAGTCCGGAGGTTCGAGTTACGAGCAGTACTTC. The chain combines TRBV15 with TRBJ2-7; perhaps TRBD2 as D (5 bases). V was shortened by 0 bases and J by 4 bases, with 25 bases between the two germline ends. This CDR3 spans 19 amino acids. Germline values: CDR1 LNHNV, CDR2 YYDKDF (reference sequence).

This clonotype was recorded a few times. This chain connects TRBV6-4 to TRBJ2-1; 8 bases agree with TRBD2. The CDR3 consists of 16 residues. V was pared by 0 bases and J by 3 bases, with 4 bases of the junction left unmatched. Per germline, CDR1 MRHNA and CDR2 SNTAGT. The CDR3 DNA is TGTGCCAGCAGTGACTCTAGTAGCGGGGACTACAATGAGCAGTTCTTC. Its protein product is CASSDSSSGDYNEQFF.

V and J are TRBV10-3 and TRBJ1-5, with D unclear. The CDR3 covers 16 residues. In germline, CDR1 is ENHRY, CDR2 SYGVKD. V shed 10 bases and J shed 3 bases, with 22 bases lying between them. CDR3 sequence reads: CARPSSPRTNNQPQHF. The CDR3 DNA follows: TGTGCCAGACCCTCTTCACCGCGGACCAACAATCAGCCCCAGCATTTT.

V and J are TRBV28 and TRBJ2-2; 8 bases are a match to TRBD1. The CDR3 has 15 amino acids. The germline gives CDR1 MDHEN, CDR2 SYDVKM. V dropped 5 bases and J dropped 5; count of bases not matched to a gene: 7. Written as DNA, the CDR3 is TGTGCCAGCAGTATAACAGGGGGACAGACCGGGGAGCTGTTTTTT. Its protein product is CASSITGGQTGELFF.

CDR3 residues: CASSFSGTGIGETQYF. The CDR3 region has the DNA TGTGCCAGCAGCTTTAGCGGGACAGGAATCGGGGAGACCCAGTACTTC. This chain uses TRBV7-9 with TRBJ2-5; D tentatively reads TRBD1 or TRBD2 (8 bases each). Germline values: CDR1 SEHNR, CDR2 FQNEAQ (reference sequence). The CDR3 loop spans 16 amino acids. Trimming stripped 3 bases from V and 5 bases from J, with 19 bases between.

The CDR3 DNA is TGTGCCAGCAGTTACTCGTGGTGTCCGGCAAAGCGAGAACACTACGAGCAGTACTTC. The encoded protein is CASSYSWCPAKREHYEQYF. The gene calls are TRBV6-7 and TRBJ2-7; no definite D call. TRBV6-7 is noted as an ORF with a role that remains uncertain. The CDR3 runs to 19 residues. V lost 0 bases, J lost 3 bases, and 24 bases lay in between.

The V and J genes are TRBV10-1 and TRBJ2-7; D is unclear. There are 12 residues in the CDR3. Trimming cost V 3 bases and J 4 bases, with 7 bases left between them. CDR1 and CDR2 from the germline V gene are WNHNN and SYGVQD (reference sequence). CDR3 sequence: CASSDRKYEQYF. As DNA, the CDR3 is TGCGCCAGCAGTGACCGAAAATACGAGCAGTACTTC.

The genes are TRBV20-1 and TRBJ1-6; D remains unclear. Trimming cost V 5 bases and J 5 bases, with 16 bases left between them. Germline V gives CDR1 DFQATT, CDR2 SNEGSKA (reference sequence). This CDR3 contains 15 residues. The CDR3 DNA reads as TGCAGTGCTCGCCCCGGGAGCGGGCATAATTCACCCCTCCACTTT. It yields the protein CSARPGSGHNSPLHF.

There are a few counts of this clonotype. V gene TRBV28 combines with J gene TRBJ1-2; D is unclear. The CDR3 has 12 amino acids. Germline loops: CDR1 MDHEN, CDR2 SYDVKM. Trimming removed 2 bases from V and 4 bases from J, with 5 bases in between. DNA of the CDR3: TGTGCCAGCAGTTTACAAGGCTATGGCTACACCTTC. It codes for CASSLQGYGYTF.

The chain joins TRBV6-5 to TRBJ1-6; D uncertain. In germline, CDR1 is MNHEY, CDR2 SVGAGI. With 1 base removed from V and 6 bases from J, the gap between germline ends came to 16 bases. This CDR3 has 17 residues. The DNA of the CDR3 is TGTGCCAGCAGTTACTTTGGTGGGGAGACTTCTAATTCACCCCTCCACTTT. This encodes CASSYFGGETSNSPLHF.

The J gene is TRBJ1-1, the V gene TRBV6-1; D gene ambiguous. The V gene lost 9 bases and the J gene lost 1 base, with 9 bases spanning the gap. The CDR3 length is 12 residues. Germline CDR1 reads MNHNS; CDR2 reads SASEGT. The CDR3 sequence is CASIVGNTEAFF. Written as DNA, the CDR3 is TGTGCCAGTATTGTGGGGAACACTGAAGCTTTCTTT.

CDR3 sequence: CASSLPRRLDEQYF. CDR3 DNA sequence: TGTGCCAGCAGTTTACCCCGCCGGCTCGACGAGCAGTACTTC. The V gene is TRBV28, the J gene TRBJ2-7; D unclear. In germline, CDR1 is MDHEN, CDR2 SYDVKM. This CDR3 is 14 amino acids long. V was shortened by 2 bases and J by 5 bases, with 13 bases between the two germline ends.

This sequence joins TRBV20-1 and TRBJ2-7; 10 nucleotides match TRBD2. Germline assignment: CDR1 DFQATT and CDR2 SNEGSKA (reference sequence). V shed 6 bases and J 1 base; nucleotides not matched to a gene: 9. The CDR3 is 15 residues long. The CDR3 reads CSASGLAVPSYEQYF. CDR3 coding DNA: TGCAGTGCCTCTGGACTAGCGGTTCCATCCTACGAGCAGTACTTC.

This chain joins TRBV6-1 and TRBJ2-7; no clear D. This CDR3 comprises 13 residues. Germline CDR1 MNHNS, CDR2 SASEGT. The ends were cut back, 6 bases at V and 3 bases at J, with 12 bases in the middle. The CDR3 DNA reads TGTGCCAGCAGACGACAAACCGACTACGAGCAGTACTTC. Its translation is CASRRQTDYEQYF.

In this sample, this clonotype turned up a few times. In DNA form, the CDR3 reads TGTGCCAGCAGGCCTGTCGGCAGGGGGCACGAGCAGTACTTC. Its translation is CASRPVGRGHEQYF. The rearrangement joins TRBV27 to TRBJ2-7, with 8 bases fitting TRBD1. CDR1 is MNHEY and CDR2 is SMNVEV in the germline V gene (reference sequence). The V segment lost 6 bases and the J segment 5 bases; nucleotides outside the gene matches: 9. The CDR3 totals 14 residues.

The chain uses TRBV15 and TRBJ2-7; D is possibly TRBD2 (6 bases). This CDR3 contains 13 residues. Trimming shortened V by 8 bases and J by 0 bases, and 11 bases separated the two germline ends. Germline V gene data show CDR1 as LNHNV and CDR2 as YYDKDF (reference sequence). The CDR3 spells CATSSDRSYEQYF. As DNA, the CDR3 is TGTGCCACCTCTAGCGACCGCTCCTACGAGCAGTACTTC.